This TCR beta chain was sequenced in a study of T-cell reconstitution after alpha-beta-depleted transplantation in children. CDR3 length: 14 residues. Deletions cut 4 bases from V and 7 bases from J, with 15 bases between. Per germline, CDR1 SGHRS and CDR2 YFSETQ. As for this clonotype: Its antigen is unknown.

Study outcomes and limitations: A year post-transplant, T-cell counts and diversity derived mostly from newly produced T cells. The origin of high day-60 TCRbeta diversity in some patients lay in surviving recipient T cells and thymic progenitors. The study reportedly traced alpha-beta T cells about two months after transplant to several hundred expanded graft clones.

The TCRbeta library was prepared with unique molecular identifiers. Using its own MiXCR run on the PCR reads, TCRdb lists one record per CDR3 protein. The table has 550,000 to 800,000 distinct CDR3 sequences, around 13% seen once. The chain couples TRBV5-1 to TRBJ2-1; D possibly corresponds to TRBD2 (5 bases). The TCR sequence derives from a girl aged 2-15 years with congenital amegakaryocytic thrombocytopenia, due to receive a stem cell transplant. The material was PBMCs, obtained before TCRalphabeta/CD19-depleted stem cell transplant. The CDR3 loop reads CASSAKPLGNEQFF. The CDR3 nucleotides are TGCGCCAGCAGCGCCAAACCACTAGGGAATGAGCAGTTCTTC.